This TCR beta chain was recorded in a study of breast tumors, draining lymph nodes, adjacent tissues. Findings and caveats of the study: Findings are consistent with lymph node origin and intratumoral expansion of most tumor T cells.

Samples came from axillary lymph nodes draining the breast cancer. One entry per CDR3 protein results from TCRdb running MiXCR on the multiplex PCR reads. The sample holds approximately 170,000 distinct CDR3 sequences, 30% to 35% seen once. The V end lost 5 bases, the J end lost 3 bases, and 17 bases lay between the germline ends. Germline CDR1 reads SGHTA; CDR2 reads FQGNSA. The CDR3 extends over 15 amino acids. This clonotype was seen many times. Its target is unknown. The sequence was obtained from a female donor with breast cancer. Some clones in this sample may be carry-over from other donors' samples. The V gene is TRBV7-2, the J gene TRBJ2-7, with D tentatively TRBD2 (8 bases). The sequenced sample was axillary lymph node tissue. The CDR3 DNA sequence: TGTGCCAGCAGCCCACGGGGGGGGGACAGCTACGAGCAGTACTTC. Its protein is CASSPRGGDSYEQYF. Supplemented by reference TRBV7-2 and TRBJ2-7, the full variable domain reads GAGVSQSPSNKVTEKGKDVELRCDPISGHTALYWYRQSLGQGLEFLIYFQGNSAPDKSGLPSDRFSAERTGGSVSTLTIQRTQQEDSAVYLCASSPRGGDSYEQYFGPGTRLTVT.